This T cell receptor (beta chain) was captured by sequencing in a study of T-cell memory formation after mild COVID-19. This clonotype was detected only a few times. Per germline, CDR1 DFQATT and CDR2 SNEGSKA (reference sequence). The CDR3 has 13 residues. With 5 bases removed from V and 1 base from J, the gap between germline ends came to 11 bases. Researchers used 5'RACE with constant-segment primers to make TCR alpha and TCR beta cDNA libraries that carry sample barcodes and UMIs. TCRdb independently ran MiXCR on the 5' RACE reads; one entry per CDR3 protein. This table has roughly 190,000 distinct CDR3 sequences, about 10% appearing once.

The source material was PBMCs or a T cell subset sorted from them (not recorded which). The chain uses TRBV20-1 and TRBJ1-1; possible D gene TRBD1, 5 bases. The origin of this receptor is a man between 18 and 29 years old who had mild COVID-19 (a few samples of this study predate the infection). Cell type and time point are not known. CDR3 protein: CSARDGRNTEAFF. DNA for the CDR3: TGCAGTGCTCGGGACGGGCGGAACACTGAAGCTTTCTTT.